This TCR beta chain came from a study of identical twins. About this clonotype: Its antigen is unknown.

General observations from the study: The same donors were not followed; conclusions instead depended on cross-sectional statistical analysis.

TCRdb processed the 5' RACE reads anew with MiXCR; each CDR3 protein has one entry. The data show 510,000 or so distinct CDR3 sequences, about 15% seen once. The same data also went into a second study, on yellow fever vaccine responses in identical twins.

Input material: CD4+ T cells sorted from blood. The TCR was taken from a woman aged 18-30 years in good health.

This CDR3 reads CASSYVTGTSFQETQYF. CDR3 nucleotides: TGTGCCAGCAGCTACGTCACCGGGACTAGCTTCCAAGAGACCCAGTACTTC. The genes are TRBV6-2 or TRBV6-3 and TRBJ2-5; 9 bases map to TRBD2. After removal of 6 bases from V and 1 base from J, the junction contained 12 bases not matched to a gene. This CDR3 region has 17 residues. Germline-derived CDR1 and CDR2 are MNHEY and SVGEGT.